The sequence of this T cell receptor beta chain was determined in a study of shared clonotypes between healthy human individuals. Study-wide points: In a few donors, around 5% of naive CD4 clonotypes appeared in common.

In regard to this clone: Its target is not known.

V lost 3 bases, J lost 10 bases, and 7 bases stayed unmatched. This CDR3 region has 15 residues. Germline CDR1 and CDR2: MGHDK and SYGVNS. The table came from immunoSEQ multiplex PCR; TCRdb's copy has only in-frame clones and leaves some out. The sample yields about 1.5 million clones, 95% to 99% seen once. Sequenced: naive CD4+ T cells sorted from blood. Subset reported: CD45RA+ positively selected. The chain recombines TRBV25-1 with TRBJ2-1; 12 positions agree with TRBD2. This clonotype was sampled from a young man in good health. The CDR3 bases are TGTGCCAGCAGTGAGGAACTAGCGGGAGGTAAAGAGCAGTTCTTC. It encodes CASSEELAGGKEQFF.